The T cell receptor (beta chain) described here comes from a study of T-cell memory formation after mild COVID-19 (dated by TCRdb to the early 2020s). For context, the study as a whole: TCR sequence clusters from the two donors were largely donor specific. The cohort comprised two young, previously healthy adult volunteers, one female and one male. In a couple of donors, T-cell clones that expanded and contracted after mild COVID-19 were tracked by sequencing TCRalpha and TCRbeta repertoires over time.

TCRdb names Illumina NovaSeq 6000 as the instrument used. TCRalpha and TCRbeta cDNA libraries were built by 5'RACE with constant-segment primers, adding sample barcodes and unique molecular identifiers. Trizol reagent was used to extract RNA from every sample. The libraries were amplified in two PCR steps, and the second step added a second sample barcode and Illumina TruSeq adapters. Sequencing of the libraries was done on an Illumina NovaSeq, producing 2 x 150 bp paired-end reads. Per the authors' processing: The reads were demultiplexed and collapsed into UMI-guided consensus sequences using migec v1.2.7. Using mixcr v2.1.11, UMI consensuses were aligned to TRA and TRB V and J templates and then assembled into clonotypes. Clonotypes were classified as expanded or contracted when called significant by both edgeR and NoisET, with noise models trained on biological replicates. For edgeR calls, the thresholds were a false discovery rate-adjusted p below 0.01 and a log2 fold-change of 1. PCA with hierarchical clustering of max-normalized trajectories of the 1000 most abundant clonotypes was used as exploratory dynamics analysis. Separately sequenced CD4+ and CD8+ repertoires were used to assign the CD4 or CD8 phenotype of responding clones. The public sequencing data were trimmed at Q25 with fastp and processed into clonotypes with MiXCR by TCRdb, which kept only in-frame beta chains. Every distinct CDR3 protein forms one entry, paired with its most common genes and DNA. The V and J calls shown here were made by TCRdb, not taken from the authors' results. Recorded for this sample are fewer than 450,000 distinct CDR3 sequences; around 24% of them occurred a single time. The biggest ten clones account for 7% to 9.5% of the sample.

PBMCs were isolated by Ficoll-Paque density gradient centrifugation. A remark on this clonotype: Its recognized antigen is unknown. No quality values exist for individual bases; no much larger clone is one base distant.

Points the paper makes about the study in general: Some responding clones were found in pre-infection memory, which suggests that pre-existing cross-reactive memory T cells took part in the SARS-CoV-2 response. The second-wave clones that peaked on day 37 were not confirmed to be SARS-CoV-2 specific. Contracting CD4+ clones were located mainly in the CM and EM memory subsets, whereas CD8+ clones were found to be enriched in EMRA. Only two mild cases were covered by the study, and larger cohorts that include severe cases with pre-infection samples were considered necessary. From day 15 to 85, contracting clones showed balanced CD4/CD8 phenotypes, whereas a second wave of clones that expanded from day 15 to 37 leaned towards CD4+.

V trim: 2 bases; J trim: 2 bases; unmatched bases: 12. CDR3 length: 17 amino acids, cysteine to phenylalanine. The retained sequence is limited to the CDR3, 51 bases, with the frame set at the first base. CDR1 is given as SGHTA and CDR2 as FQGNSA, both from the germline V gene. Sequencing was performed on PBMCs or a T cell subset sorted from them (not recorded which). Recombination joined TRBV7-2 with TRBJ2-7; 7 middle bases align to TRBD1. The receptor's source is an adult woman who had mild COVID-19 (a few samples of this study predate the infection). The sample titles of this study are shuffled in the database, so cell type and time point are left out; the donor was told from shared clones. The CDR3 protein: CASSLKALTGHPYEQYF. The DNA sequence follows: TGTGCCAGCAGCTTAAAAGCACTGACAGGGCACCCCTACGAGCAGTACTTC.